The 3 T cell receptor beta chains listed next were all sequenced from one sample in a study of cytomegalovirus exposure and HLA in healthy donors. Here immunoSEQ multiplex PCR was the method, and the copy in TCRdb shows in-frame clones only, minus some. The sample has 100,000 to 150,000 clones; roughly 95% are singletons. The sequencing sample was made of PBMCs. The receptors originated from a man aged 18 to 30 in good health and CMV-seronegative.

This sequence joins TRBV6-6 and TRBJ2-3, with a weak D call TRBD2 (6 bases). CDR1 and CDR2 from the germline V gene are MNHNY and SVGAGI (reference sequence). The CDR3 spans 14 residues. V was trimmed by 6 bases and J by 1 base, leaving 11 bases between them. The CDR3 sequence is CASSRTGGTDTQYF. The CDR3 nucleotides read TGTGCCAGCAGCCGGACGGGGGGCACAGATACGCAGTATTTT.

The CDR3 region has the DNA TGTGCCAGCAGCCCTCGCCCCGGTAAGACTGAAGCTTTCTTT. Translated: CASSPRPGKTEAFF. The V and J genes are TRBV7-2 and TRBJ1-1; D is unresolved. V was shortened by 5 bases and J by 5 bases, with 15 bases between the two germline ends. Per the germline V gene, CDR1 is SGHTA and CDR2 is FQGNSA. The CDR3 loop spans 14 amino acids.

The chain employs TRBV27 and TRBJ2-5; D is perhaps TRBD2 (6 bases). The CDR3 is made up of 14 amino acids. The V end was cut by 3 bases, the J end by 5 bases, with 13 bases between. Per germline, CDR1 MNHEY and CDR2 SMNVEV (reference sequence). The CDR3 sequence is CASSFYGSGETQYF. The DNA of the CDR3 is TGTGCCAGCAGTTTTTACGGGAGCGGGGAGACCCAGTACTTC.